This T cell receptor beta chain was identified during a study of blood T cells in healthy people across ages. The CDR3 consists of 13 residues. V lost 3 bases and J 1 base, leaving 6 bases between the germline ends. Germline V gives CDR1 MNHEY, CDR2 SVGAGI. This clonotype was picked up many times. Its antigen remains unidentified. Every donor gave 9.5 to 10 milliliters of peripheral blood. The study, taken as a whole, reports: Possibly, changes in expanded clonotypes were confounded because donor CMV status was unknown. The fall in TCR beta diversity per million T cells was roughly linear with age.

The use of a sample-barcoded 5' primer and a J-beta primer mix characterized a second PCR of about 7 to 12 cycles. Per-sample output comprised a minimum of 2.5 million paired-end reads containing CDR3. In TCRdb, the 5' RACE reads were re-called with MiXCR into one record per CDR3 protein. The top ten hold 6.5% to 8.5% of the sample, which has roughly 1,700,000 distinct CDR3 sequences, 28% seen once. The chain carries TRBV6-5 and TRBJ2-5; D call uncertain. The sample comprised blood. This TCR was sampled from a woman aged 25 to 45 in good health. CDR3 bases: TGTGCCAGCAGTTATGCCCCCCAAGAGACCCAGTACTTC. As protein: CASSYAPQETQYF.